This T cell receptor (beta chain) was recovered during a study of OX40 agonist ivuxolimab in advanced cancers. At the level of the study: Of mixed ages from 23 to 79 and averaging approximately 60 years, the group was around 78% male. Prior checkpoint blockade (anti-PD-1, anti-PD-L1 or anti-CTLA-4) was permitted; less than 45% had it.

Samples of blood were obtained at baseline, on cycle 4 day 1, and on cycle 7 day 1. After removal of 0 bases from V and 8 bases from J, the junction contained 4 bases not matched to a gene. This CDR3 has 14 residues. Germline-derived CDR1 and CDR2 are SGHKS and YYEKEE (reference sequence). Sequencing was performed with immunoSEQ multiplex PCR; in TCRdb, only in-frame clones are kept and a portion is missing. The sample contains just under 55,000 clones, 80% of which appear only once. This TCR was sampled from an adult with an advanced solid tumor such as melanoma, head and neck, liver or kidney cancer. V usage is TRBV5-5 and J usage is TRBJ1-4; 7 nucleotides match TRBD1. The sequences come from CD4+ or CD8+ T cells sorted from blood, collected in a trial of the OX40 agonist ivuxolimab. The chain's CDR3 is CASSLGQGREKLFF. The CDR3 coding sequence is TGTGCCAGCAGCTTGGGACAGGGTCGGGAAAAACTGTTTTTT.